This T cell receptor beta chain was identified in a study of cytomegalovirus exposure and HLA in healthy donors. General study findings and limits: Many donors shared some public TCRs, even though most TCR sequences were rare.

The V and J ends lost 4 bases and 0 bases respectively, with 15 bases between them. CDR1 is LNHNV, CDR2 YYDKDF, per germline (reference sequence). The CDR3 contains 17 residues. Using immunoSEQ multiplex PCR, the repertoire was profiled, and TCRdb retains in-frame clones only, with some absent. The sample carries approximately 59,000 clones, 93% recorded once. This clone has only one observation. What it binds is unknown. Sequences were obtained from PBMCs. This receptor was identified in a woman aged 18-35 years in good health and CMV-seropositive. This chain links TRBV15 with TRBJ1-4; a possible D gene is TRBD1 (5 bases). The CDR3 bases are TGTGCCACCAGCATACCAGGGTTTCCCCCAACTAATGAAAAACTGTTTTTT. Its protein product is CATSIPGFPPTNEKLFF. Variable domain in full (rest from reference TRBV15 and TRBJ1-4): DAMVIQNPRYQVTQFGKPVTLSCSQTLNHNVMYWYQQKSSQAPKLLFHYYDKDFNNEADTPDNFQSRRPNTSFCFLDIRSPGLGDTAMYLCATSIPGFPPTNEKLFFGSGTQLSVL.